Listed below are T cell receptor beta chains from one sample, sequenced in a study of beta chain features in type 1 diabetes. Sequenced by immunoSEQ multiplex PCR; TCRdb stores in-frame clones only, minus some. The profile shows approximately 730,000 clones, around an eighth of them singletons. Material: naive CD4+ T cells from blood. These TCRs come from a man aged 18 to 29 with type 1 diabetes. Both conserved end residues are part of each CDR3. A D gene is named only where the DNA matches it firmly. Some rows mark clone size as missing; the rest say once, few, many or name a class of expanded clone.

>TRBD1|TRBV7-8|.|TRBJ2-7
CASSSHRDRGSVEQYF
TGTGCCAGCAGCTCCCACCGGGACAGGGGATCGGTCGAGCAGTACTTC
>TRBD1|TRBV10-3|.|TRBJ2-7
CAISGPGQGYEQYF
TGTGCCATCAGTGGACCGGGACAGGGCTACGAGCAGTACTTC
>TRBD2|TRBV30|.|TRBJ2-1
CAWGGGLAGSNEQFF
TGTGCCTGGGGCGGGGGGCTAGCAGGGTCCAATGAGCAGTTCTTC
>.|TRBV10-3|few|TRBJ2-2
CATTLVNTGELFF
TGTGCCACTACTCTAGTAAACACCGGGGAGCTGTTTTTT
>TRBD1|TRBV5-1|.|TRBJ2-5
CASNLDRVPETQYF
TGCGCCAGCAACCTGGACAGGGTTCCAGAGACCCAGTACTTC
>.|TRBV28|.|TRBJ2-1
CASTLLGAKRYNEQFF
TGTGCCAGCACCCTTCTTGGGGCAAAGCGATACAATGAGCAGTTCTTC
>TRBD1|TRBV2|.|TRBJ2-1
CASRGGTVYNEQFF
TGTGCCAGCAGGGGTGGGACAGTCTACAATGAGCAGTTCTTC
>.|TRBV30|.|TRBJ1-2
CASSQRSGNGYTF
TGTGCCTCGTCTCAGCGGAGTGGGAATGGCTACACCTTC
>.|TRBV10-1|few|TRBJ2-1
CASSAPRGVPNEQFF
TGCGCCAGCAGCGCCCCTCGCGGGGTCCCCAATGAGCAGTTCTTC
>.|TRBV7-2|few|TRBJ2-5
CASSWGSRGETQYF
TGTGCCAGCAGCTGGGGGTCTAGAGGGGAGACCCAGTACTTC
>.|TRBV2|.|TRBJ2-1
CASTNGGFSEQFF
TGTGCCAGCACAAACGGAGGGTTTTCTGAGCAGTTCTTC
>.|TRBV14|.|TRBJ2-7
CASSHPGSYEQYF
TGTGCCAGCAGCCATCCCGGCTCCTACGAGCAGTACTTC
>TRBD2|TRBV30|few|TRBJ2-7
CAWSVVWTSGDANF
TGTGCCTGGAGTGTAGTGTGGACTAGCGGGGATGCCAATTTC
>TRBD2|TRBV11-2|few|TRBJ2-3
CASTHLAGGLSTDTQYF
TGTGCCAGCACCCACCTAGCGGGGGGCCTTAGCACAGATACGCAGTATTTT
>.|TRBV28|few|TRBJ1-1
CASSRGENTEAFF
TGTGCCAGCAGTCGGGGTGAAAACACTGAAGCTTTCTTT
>.|TRBV5-1|few|TRBJ2-5
CASSLDRDVGTQYF
TGCGCCAGCAGCTTGGACAGGGACGTCGGGACCCAGTACTTC
>.|TRBV4-1|few|TRBJ1-1
CASSQGAGATNTEAFF
TGCGCCAGCAGCCAAGGGGCAGGGGCCACGAACACTGAAGCTTTCTTT
>.|TRBV6-6|.|TRBJ1-5
CASSSRDAISNQPQHF
TGTGCCAGCAGTTCACGAGACGCAATCTCCAATCAGCCCCAGCATTTT
>TRBD1|TRBV29-1|.|TRBJ2-5
CSVEQGALETQYF
TGCAGCGTTGAACAGGGGGCTCTGGAGACCCAGTACTTC
>TRBD2|TRBV7-9|.|TRBJ2-3
CASSPGTSANTDTQYF
TGTGCCAGCAGCCCCGGGACTAGCGCTAACACAGATACGCAGTATTTT
>TRBD1|TRBV28|.|TRBJ2-1
CASNWSGQLSYNEQFF
TGTGCCAGCAACTGGTCGGGACAGTTATCCTACAATGAGCAGTTCTTC
>TRBD1|TRBV5-6|.|TRBJ1-3
CASSEGQGGHTIYF
TGTGCCAGCAGCGAGGGACAGGGTGGTCACACCATATATTTT
>TRBD1|TRBV18|few|TRBJ1-1
CASSQGEDTEAFF
TGTGCCAGCTCCCAGGGGGAGGACACTGAAGCTTTCTTT
>.|TRBV20-1|.|TRBJ2-7
CSATGVYEQYF
TGCAGTGCTACAGGGGTCTACGAGCAGTACTTC
>TRBD1|TRBV7-9|few|TRBJ2-7
CASSQGQGWNEQYF
TGTGCCAGCAGCCAGGGACAGGGATGGAACGAGCAGTACTTC
>.|TRBV9|few|TRBJ2-7
CASSVEPDSSYEQYF
TGTGCCAGCAGCGTAGAGCCAGATAGCTCCTACGAGCAGTACTTC
>.|TRBV2|once|TRBJ2-3
CASSASWITDTQYF
TGTGCCAGCAGTGCCTCGTGGATCACAGATACGCAGTATTTT
>TRBD2|TRBV2|.|TRBJ2-1
CASKGLAGTLSYNEQFF
TGTGCCAGCAAAGGACTAGCGGGGACGCTATCCTACAATGAGCAGTTCTTC
>.|TRBV11-2|few|TRBJ2-1
CASSLDSRGYNEQFF
TGTGCCAGCAGCTTAGATAGCCGGGGATACAATGAGCAGTTCTTC
>.|TRBV15|.|TRBJ1-5
CATSRDRKNQPQHF
TGTGCCACCAGCAGAGACCGGAAAAATCAGCCCCAGCATTTT
>.|TRBV7-9|.|TRBJ1-1
CASSIQLNTEAFF
TGTGCCAGCAGCATCCAGCTGAACACTGAAGCTTTCTTT
>TRBD1|TRBV30|few|TRBJ2-7
CAWTTGVEQYF
TGTGCCTGGACCACAGGGGTCGAGCAGTACTTC
>.|TRBV29-1|.|TRBJ1-1
CSVLVDSRFAFF
TGCAGCGTTCTTGTGGACAGCCGGTTCGCTTTCTTT
>.|TRBV10-3|few|TRBJ2-7
CAISVSYEQYF
TGTGCCATCAGTGTATCCTACGAGCAGTACTTC
>TRBD2|TRBV13|few|TRBJ2-1
CASSLIAGGPNEQFF
TGTGCCAGCAGCTTGATAGCGGGGGGCCCCAATGAGCAGTTCTTC
>.|TRBV27|.|TRBJ2-2
CASRRSPGELFF
TGTGCCAGCAGAAGGTCCCCCGGGGAGCTGTTTTTT
>TRBD2|TRBV7-2|few|TRBJ2-1
CASSSRTSGGRANEQFF
TGTGCCAGCAGCTCCCGGACTAGCGGGGGTCGGGCCAATGAGCAGTTCTTC
>.|TRBV9|.|TRBJ2-5
CASSVGTAEETQYF
TGTGCCAGCAGCGTTGGGACGGCCGAAGAGACCCAGTACTTC
>TRBD1|TRBV6-4|.|TRBJ1-6
CASSKTGGQSPLHF
TGTGCCAGCAGTAAAACAGGGGGCCAGTCACCCCTCCACTTT
>.|TRBV28|.|TRBJ2-5
CASSFATGVVGETQYF
TGTGCCAGCAGTTTTGCAACGGGGGTGGTGGGTGAGACCCAGTACTTC
>.|TRBV7-9|few|TRBJ1-1
CASSLAGDGNTEAFF
TGTGCCAGCAGCCTCGCAGGGGATGGAAACACTGAAGCTTTCTTT
>TRBD1|TRBV29-1|few|TRBJ1-2
CSVEGQGAGYTF
TGCAGCGTTGAGGGACAGGGGGCGGGCTACACCTTC